This is a list of T cell receptor beta chains from one sample in a study of CD8 T cells in ankylosing spondylitis. TCRdb used MiXCR to reprocess the 5' RACE reads, holding one entry per CDR3 protein. The sample records 80,000 to 100,000 distinct CDR3 sequences, about 8.1% being singletons. Input material: blood, either unsorted or a sorted T cell fraction (not recorded which). These receptors all come from a male donor with ankylosing spondylitis or in good health (not recorded which). The CDR3 runs from the conserved cysteine through the conserved F or W. Fields, in order: J gene, clone size, V gene, D gene, CDR3 protein, CDR3 DNA. D genes are given only for firm matches. Clone sizes are given selectively: once, few, many, or a class where the clone is expanded.

J: TRBJ2-5; size: many; V: TRBV20-1; D: .; CDR3: CSAREAFQETQYF; DNA: TGCAGTGCTAGAGAGGCCTTCCAAGAGACCCAGTACTTC
J: TRBJ1-2; size: many; V: TRBV29-1; D: .; CDR3: CSVEGINREEENYGYTF; DNA: TGCAGCGTTGAAGGGATAAACAGGGAGGAAGAGAACTATGGCTACACCTTC
J: TRBJ2-4; size: many; V: TRBV18; D: .; CDR3: CASSPRVPRGLQYF; DNA: TGTGCCAGCTCACCACGAGTTCCGAGAGGGCTTCAGTACTTC
J: TRBJ2-2; size: many; V: TRBV20-1; D: TRBD2; CDR3: CSARDLGLAGGANTGELFF; DNA: TGCAGTGCTAGAGATCTCGGGCTAGCGGGGGGCGCGAACACCGGGGAGCTGTTTTTT
J: TRBJ2-1; size: many; V: TRBV12-3/TRBV12-4; D: .; CDR3: CASSLRDGLGEQFF; DNA: TGTGCCAGCAGTCTCCGGGACGGATTAGGTGAGCAGTTCTTC
J: TRBJ2-2; size: few; V: TRBV27; D: .; CDR3: CASSFLRSGGPPGTGELFF; DNA: TGTGCCAGCAGTTTCCTAAGATCGGGGGGCCCTCCGGGCACCGGGGAGCTGTTTTTT
J: TRBJ2-1; size: many; V: TRBV11-2; D: TRBD2; CDR3: CASSLRTSGGPTYNEQFF; DNA: TGTGCCAGCAGCCTAAGGACTAGCGGGGGGCCTACCTACAATGAGCAGTTCTTC
J: TRBJ2-2; size: many; V: TRBV25-1; D: .; CDR3: CASSGLLTGGGGELFF; DNA: TGTGCCAGCAGTGGCCTATTGACCGGGGGTGGCGGGGAGCTGTTTTTT
J: TRBJ2-7; size: many; V: TRBV9; D: .; CDR3: CASSGADSVPYF; DNA: TGTGCCAGCAGCGGCGCCGACTCGGTACCGTACTTC
J: TRBJ2-1; size: many; V: TRBV29-1; D: .; CDR3: CSVEKGPNAAWEQFF; DNA: TGCAGCGTTGAAAAAGGCCCAAACGCCGCTTGGGAGCAGTTCTTC
J: TRBJ2-2; size: many; V: TRBV5-1; D: .; CDR3: CASSSNPTGTNTGELFF; DNA: TGCGCCAGCAGCTCGAACCCCACGGGAACAAACACCGGGGAGCTGTTTTTT
J: TRBJ2-7; size: few; V: TRBV7-2; D: .; CDR3: CASSFFQYEQYF; DNA: TGTGCCAGCAGCTTTTTCCAATACGAGCAGTACTTC
J: TRBJ1-1; size: few; V: TRBV5-5; D: .; CDR3: CASSWVGGDTEAFF; DNA: TGTGCCAGCAGCTGGGTGGGGGGGGACACTGAAGCTTTCTTT
J: TRBJ2-3; size: many; V: TRBV2; D: .; CDR3: CASKLAIGADTQYF; DNA: TGTGCCAGCAAACTAGCAATTGGGGCAGATACGCAGTATTTT
J: TRBJ2-2; size: many; V: TRBV12-3/TRBV12-4; D: TRBD2; CDR3: CASSLAGGHTGELFF; DNA: TGTGCCAGCAGTCTAGCGGGGGGGCATACCGGGGAGCTGTTTTTT
J: TRBJ2-2; size: many; V: TRBV5-4; D: TRBD2; CDR3: CASSYLAGGRTGELFF; DNA: TGTGCCAGCAGCTATTTAGCGGGGGGGCGAACCGGGGAGCTGTTTTTT
J: TRBJ2-2; size: few; V: TRBV5-1; D: .; CDR3: CASSGSGTPIAGELFF; DNA: TGCGCCAGCAGCGGCTCCGGGACTCCTATTGCCGGGGAGCTGTTTTTT
J: TRBJ1-3; size: .; V: TRBV14; D: .; CDR3: CASSQDWSGIGNTIYF; DNA: TGTGCCAGCAGCCAAGATTGGTCCGGGATTGGAAACACCATATATTTT
J: TRBJ1-4; size: many; V: TRBV7-2; D: .; CDR3: CASSLSYFATNEKLFF; DNA: TGTGCCAGCAGCTTGTCTTACTTTGCAACTAATGAAAAACTGTTTTTT
J: TRBJ2-2; size: many; V: TRBV12-3/TRBV12-4; D: .; CDR3: CASRPGTGSTGELFF; DNA: TGTGCCAGCAGACCCGGGACTGGGAGCACCGGGGAGCTGTTTTTT
J: TRBJ2-7; size: many; V: TRBV5-1; D: TRBD1; CDR3: CASSLNRGQAYEQYF; DNA: TGCGCCAGCAGCTTGAACAGGGGGCAAGCCTACGAGCAGTACTTC
J: TRBJ2-2; size: many; V: TRBV12-3/TRBV12-4; D: TRBD2; CDR3: CASSLVAGRTGELFF; DNA: TGTGCCAGCAGTTTGGTAGCGGGGCGCACCGGGGAGCTGTTTTTT
J: TRBJ2-7; size: few; V: TRBV12-3/TRBV12-4; D: TRBD2; CDR3: CASSKTSGSYEQYF; DNA: TGTGCCAGCAGCAAGACTAGCGGTTCCTACGAGCAGTACTTC
J: TRBJ1-3; size: many; V: TRBV7-9; D: .; CDR3: CASSLQLTGNTIYF; DNA: TGTGCCAGCAGCTTACAATTGACTGGAAACACCATATATTTT